A selection of T cell receptor beta chains follows, all from one sample in a study of PD-1 blockade in classical Hodgkin lymphoma. The method was immunoSEQ multiplex PCR; TCRdb's version includes in-frame clones alone and lacks a portion of them. The sample consists of about 14,000 clones, about 89% of them appearing once. The sequenced sample was CD8+ T cells from blood. The source of these receptors is a human donor with classical Hodgkin lymphoma. The CDR3 runs from the conserved cysteine through the conserved F or W. A D gene is named only where the DNA matches it firmly. The size entry is marked missing in some rows and otherwise reads once, few, many or a size class.

TRBJ2-7,NA,NA,TRBV27,CASSYLTGRPGEQYF,TGTGCCAGCAGTTACCTGACTGGTCGTCCGGGCGAGCAGTACTTC
TRBJ2-1,NA,NA,TRBV19,CASSPGIRETYNEQFF,TGTGCCAGTAGTCCAGGGATTAGAGAGACTTACAATGAGCAGTTCTTC
TRBJ1-4,NA,NA,TRBV6-1,CASSDRVSEKLFF,TGTGCCAGCAGTGACAGAGTCAGTGAAAAACTGTTTTTT
TRBJ2-7,TRBD1,NA,TRBV13,CASSAGTGMHEQYF,TGTGCCAGCAGCGCCGGGACAGGGATGCACGAGCAGTACTTC
TRBJ2-7,NA,NA,TRBV7-3,CASSLGEGEQYF,TGTGCCAGCAGCTTAGGGGAAGGCGAGCAGTACTTC
TRBJ2-1,TRBD1,NA,TRBV27,CASSSPGQGFLSSYNEQFF,TGTGCCAGCAGTTCCCCGGGACAGGGGTTCCTGAGCTCCTACAATGAGCAGTTCTTC
TRBJ2-3,TRBD2,NA,TRBV13,CASSLALAGVMGTQYF,TGTGCCAGCAGCTTAGCACTAGCGGGAGTTATGGGTACGCAGTATTTT
TRBJ1-2,NA,NA,TRBV28,CASSVTMGGSAGGYTF,TGTGCCAGCAGTGTTACCATGGGGGGCTCGGCGGGCGGCTACACCTTC
TRBJ1-1,TRBD1,NA,TRBV5-1,CASSLGTGLNEAFF,TGCGCCAGCAGCCTCGGGACAGGCCTTAATGAAGCTTTCTTT
TRBJ2-5,TRBD1,NA,TRBV4-1,CASSHTGDQETQYF,TGCGCCAGCAGCCACACAGGGGATCAAGAGACCCAGTACTTC
TRBJ1-2,NA,NA,TRBV27,CASSSGGGYTF,TGTGCCAGCAGTTCGGGCGGTGGCTACACCTTC
TRBJ2-1,TRBD2,NA,TRBV11-2,CASSWGLAGRDEQFF,TGTGCCAGCAGCTGGGGACTAGCGGGAAGAGATGAGCAGTTCTTC
TRBJ1-1,NA,few,TRBV9,CASSPLGGAETEAFF,TGTGCCAGCAGCCCTTTGGGGGGCGCCGAGACTGAAGCTTTCTTT
TRBJ1-1,NA,NA,TRBV13,CASSLGPADGLTEAFF,TGTGCCAGCAGCTTAGGCCCGGCCGACGGCCTCACAGAAGCTTTCTTT
TRBJ2-2,NA,NA,TRBV7-9,CASSFSRGVANTGELFF,TGTGCCAGCAGCTTTAGCAGGGGAGTCGCGAACACCGGGGAGCTGTTTTTT
TRBJ2-5,NA,NA,TRBV15,CATSREPTGFSGTQYF,TGTGCCACCAGCAGAGAACCCACAGGCTTCTCAGGGACCCAGTACTTC
TRBJ1-5,TRBD1,NA,TRBV4-1,CASSQVGRGLQPQHF,TGCGCCAGCAGCCAAGTTGGCAGGGGGCTTCAGCCCCAGCATTTT
TRBJ2-3,TRBD2,NA,TRBV19,CASGTSGTRTDTQYF,TGTGCCTCCGGGACTAGCGGGACCCGCACAGATACGCAGTATTTT
TRBJ2-1,TRBD2,NA,TRBV11-2,CASSLVFLSAGGYNEQFF,TGTGCCAGCAGCTTAGTCTTCTTATCGGCGGGGGGCTACAATGAGCAGTTCTTC
TRBJ1-1,NA,NA,TRBV4-1,CASSHNGGMNTEAFF,TGCGCCAGCAGCCATAACGGGGGGATGAACACTGAAGCTTTCTTT
TRBJ2-5,NA,NA,TRBV6-6,CASSITRAETQYF,TGTGCCAGCAGTATAACCCGTGCGGAGACCCAGTACTTC
TRBJ2-7,NA,NA,TRBV7-9,CASSPSPNYEQYF,TGTGCCAGCAGCCCTAGCCCCAATTACGAGCAGTACTTC
TRBJ1-1,TRBD1,NA,TRBV6-4,CASSDSSGTGGTEAFF,TGTGCCAGCAGTGATTCGTCCGGGACAGGGGGCACTGAAGCTTTCTTT
TRBJ2-3,NA,NA,TRBV9,CASSPSVGAARTDTQYF,TGTGCCAGCAGCCCCTCTGTGGGGGCAGCCCGCACAGATACGCAGTATTTT
TRBJ2-2,TRBD2,NA,TRBV9,CASSPPLAGGHRGEELFF,TGTGCCAGCAGCCCACCCCTGGCGGGAGGGCACCGGGGGGAGGAGCTGTTTTTT
TRBJ1-2,NA,NA,TRBV6-5,CASTYGGTNYGYTF,TGTGCCAGCACTTACGGGGGGACCAACTATGGCTACACCTTC
TRBJ1-1,NA,NA,TRBV27,CASSLSVVDEAFF,TGTGCCAGCAGTTTATCGGTTGTGGACGAAGCTTTCTTT
TRBJ2-2,TRBD2,NA,TRBV6-4,CASSDSAGATGELFF,TGTGCCAGCAGTGACTCAGCGGGAGCCACCGGGGAGCTGTTTTTT
TRBJ2-4,NA,NA,TRBV10-1,CASSERLGGAKNIQYF,TGCGCCAGCAGTGAGAGGTTAGGAGGCGCCAAAAACATTCAGTACTTC
TRBJ2-5,NA,NA,TRBV5-1,CASSLALSGAGETQYF,TGCGCCAGCAGCTTGGCCTTGAGCGGAGCGGGCGAGACCCAGTACTTC
TRBJ2-2,NA,NA,TRBV2,CASSPAGELFF,TGTGCCAGCAGTCCGGCCGGGGAGCTGTTTTTT